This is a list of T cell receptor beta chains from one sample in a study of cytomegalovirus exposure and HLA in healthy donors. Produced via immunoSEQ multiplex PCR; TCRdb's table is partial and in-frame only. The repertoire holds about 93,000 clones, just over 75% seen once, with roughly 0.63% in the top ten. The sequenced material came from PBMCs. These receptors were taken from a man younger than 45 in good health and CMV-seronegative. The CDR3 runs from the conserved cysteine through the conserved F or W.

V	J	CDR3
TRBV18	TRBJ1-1	CASSPPSTVSYTEAFF
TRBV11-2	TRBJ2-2	CASSLGGRQELFF
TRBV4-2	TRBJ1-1	CASSYWTGTNTEAFF
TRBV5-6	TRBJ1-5	CASSRTGASNQPQHF
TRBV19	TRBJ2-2	CASNAGGAGELFF
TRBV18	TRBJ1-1	CASSPQTGTEAFF
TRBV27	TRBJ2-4	CASSLEGIAKNIQYF
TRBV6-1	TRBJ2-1	CASTGLGEYNEQFF
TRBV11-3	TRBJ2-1	CASSMGLAENEQFF
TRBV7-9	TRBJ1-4	CASSPQGPTRNEKLFF
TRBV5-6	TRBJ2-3	CASSPRLAASTDTQYF
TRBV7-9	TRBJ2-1	CSSGVLTGGRTNEQFF
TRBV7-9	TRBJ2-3	CASSTSGRDTQYF
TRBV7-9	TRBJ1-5	CASSFSYPGDQPQHF
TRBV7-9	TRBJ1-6	CASSLVTGDNSPLHF
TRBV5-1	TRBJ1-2	CASSLGGRDGYTF
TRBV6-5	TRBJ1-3	CASSPSGNTIYF
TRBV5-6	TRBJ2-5	CASSWGAGGPEETQYF
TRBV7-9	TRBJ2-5	CASSNVQGFQETQYF
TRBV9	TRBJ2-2	CASSVGNSGRAGELFF
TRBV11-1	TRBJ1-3	CASSSQGRSGNTIYF
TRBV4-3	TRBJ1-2	CASSQVDVRDYGYTF
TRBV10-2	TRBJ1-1	CASRVTGTGGTEAFF
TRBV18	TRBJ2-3	CASSPPGRTDTQYF
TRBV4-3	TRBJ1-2	CASSQGTANYGYTF
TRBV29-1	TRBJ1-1	CSVETQKTAKNAEAFF
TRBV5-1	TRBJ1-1	CASSRTGGNTEAFF
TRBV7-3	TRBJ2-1	CASSPSTAALLSYNEQFF
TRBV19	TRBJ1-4	CASRTGLSNREKLFF
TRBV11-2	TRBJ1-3	CASRGWGRPGGNTIYF
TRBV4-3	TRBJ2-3	CASSQDSGRDSDTQYF
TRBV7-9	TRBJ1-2	CASSFTQWAATSNYGYTF
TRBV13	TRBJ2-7	CASSLKLPGYPYEQYF
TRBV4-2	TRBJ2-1	CASSQESGSTYNEQFF
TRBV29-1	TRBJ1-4	CSVETGSNEKLFF
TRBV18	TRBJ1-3	CASSPVADSGNTIYF
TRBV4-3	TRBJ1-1	CASSHALRANTEAFF
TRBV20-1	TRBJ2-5	CSAARGGTQYF
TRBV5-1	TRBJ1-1	CASSPPWDTLNTEAFF
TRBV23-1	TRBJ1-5	CASKAGKQGVNQPQHF
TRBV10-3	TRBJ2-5	CAIRGQGGEETQYF
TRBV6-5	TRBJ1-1	CASSSGRGWNTEAFF
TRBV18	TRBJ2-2	CASSPQITGTDGELFF
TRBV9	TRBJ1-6	CASSPGTGGSPLHF
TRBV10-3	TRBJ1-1	CASAGGSMNTEAFF
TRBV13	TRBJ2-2	CASSSHRDRGYDGELFF
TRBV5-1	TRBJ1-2	CASSQDANYGYTF
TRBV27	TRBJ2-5	CASSLSRPGVRETQYF
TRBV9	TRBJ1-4	CASGQGGIEKLFF
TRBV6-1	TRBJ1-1	CASSEQGLGRLNTEAFF
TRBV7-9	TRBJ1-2	CASSPVDRVGYTF
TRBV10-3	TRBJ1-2	CAISEPTQLPNYGYTF
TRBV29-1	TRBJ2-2	CSVVGATGELFF
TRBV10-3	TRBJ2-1	CAISGRGGEKAYNEQFF
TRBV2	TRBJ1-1	CASSENLGGGTEAFF